The rows below give T cell receptor beta chains drawn from one sample of a study of siplizumab effects on memory and regulatory T cells. Profiled with immunoSEQ multiplex PCR; TCRdb holds only in-frame clones, not every one. This table has more than 75,000 clones, roughly 96% appearing once. Source material: naive CD4+ T cells sorted from blood. These receptors all stem from a human donor in good health. CDR3s include the opening cysteine and the closing phenylalanine or tryptophan. A D gene is named only where the DNA matches it firmly. Only some rows state a clone size, as once, few, many or a class for expanded clones.

clone_size j_call v_call d_call cdr3_nt cdr3_aa
- TRBJ2-7 TRBV7-8 - TGTGCCAGCAGCTTAGCGCCCGGCCCCTACGAGCAGTACTTC CASSLAPGPYEQYF
- TRBJ2-7 TRBV19 - TGTGCCAGTAGTATAGAGGGGGGCTCCTACGAGCAGTACTTC CASSIEGGSYEQYF
- TRBJ1-5 TRBV7-6 - TGTGCCAGCAGCCCCGAGGGGGGTCAGCCCCAGCATTTT CASSPEGGQPQHF
- TRBJ1-4 TRBV4-1 - TGCGCCAGCAACCGACAGTTCAATGAAAAACTGTTTTTT CASNRQFNEKLFF
- TRBJ2-3 TRBV6-1 - TGTGCCAGCAGGTCAGCCAGCACAGATACGCAGTATTTT CASRSASTDTQYF
- TRBJ2-5 TRBV9 TRBD2 TGTGCCAGCAGCGGCCTAGCGGGGTTGGGGGAGACCCAGTACTTC CASSGLAGLGETQYF
once TRBJ2-7 TRBV4-3 - TGCGCCAGCAGCCAAGAACGGGGTCGCGGGGGCCCTAGCCTCGGCGAGCAGTACTTC CASSQERGRGGPSLGEQYF
- TRBJ2-3 TRBV7-9 TRBD2 TGTGCCAGCAGCTTAGCCCCCACTAGCGGGGGGACCGCAGATACGCAGTATTTT CASSLAPTSGGTADTQYF
- TRBJ2-5 TRBV7-6 - TGTGCCAGCAGCTTCAGGGAGAGGGAGACCCAGTACTTC CASSFRERETQYF
- TRBJ2-3 TRBV7-8 - TGTGCCAGCAGGTGGGACATCAGCACAGATACGCAGTATTTT CASRWDISTDTQYF
- TRBJ2-6 TRBV7-3 TRBD1 TGTGCCAGCAGCCTCGACAGGGACGGGGCCAACGTCCTGACTTTC CASSLDRDGANVLTF
- TRBJ1-4 TRBV4-3 - TGCGCCAGCAGCCAAGACTACAGACCTTCAACTAATGAAAAACTGTTTTTT CASSQDYRPSTNEKLFF
once TRBJ2-7 TRBV5-4 TRBD1 TGTGCCAGCAGCCCCGGGACAGGGGGAAACTACGAGCAGTACTTC CASSPGTGGNYEQYF
- TRBJ1-6 TRBV5-1 - TGCGCCAGCAGCTTGGTCGCCGGGAGGACCAATTCACCCCTCCACTTT CASSLVAGRTNSPLHF
- TRBJ1-5 TRBV27 - TGTGCCAGCAGTTCGGAGGGCTATAGCAATCAGCCCCAGCATTTT CASSSEGYSNQPQHF
- TRBJ1-1 TRBV28 - TGTGCCAGCAAGCGGGGACCGAACACTGAAGCTTTCTTT CASKRGPNTEAFF
- TRBJ2-7 TRBV15 - TGTGCCACCAGCAGGCCCTCCGCGGGGTTCTACGAGCAGTACTTC CATSRPSAGFYEQYF
- TRBJ1-5 TRBV28 TRBD1 TGTGCCAGCAAAAACAGGGGGGCGAGTCAGCCCCAGCATTTT CASKNRGASQPQHF
- TRBJ2-1 TRBV9 - TGTGCCAGCAGCGTAACCTGGAATGAGCAGTTCTTC CASSVTWNEQFF
- TRBJ2-2 TRBV9 - TGTGCCAGCAGCGTAGAACTGCCCGGGGAGCTGTTTTTT CASSVELPGELFF
once TRBJ1-2 TRBV29-1 TRBD1 TGCAGCGTTGCTGACAGGGAAAGAGCCGGCTACACCTTC CSVADRERAGYTF
- TRBJ1-1 TRBV11-1 TRBD1 TGTGCCAGCAGCTTGAGAGGACAGGGTGCTTTCTTT CASSLRGQGAFF
once TRBJ2-1 TRBV9 TRBD2 TGTGCCAGCAGCGTAGGGCTAGCGGGGGTATACAATGAGCAGTTCTTC CASSVGLAGVYNEQFF
- TRBJ1-4 TRBV5-4 - TGTGCCAGCAGCCTCGGTCCTACAACTAATGAAAAACTGTTTTTT CASSLGPTTNEKLFF
- TRBJ1-4 TRBV5-5 - TGTGCCAGCAGCTTGCAAGGACAGAAACTGTTTTTT CASSLQGQKLFF
- TRBJ2-2 TRBV5-1 - TGCGCCAGCAGCTTGGACCAGGAGGCCGGGGAGCTGTTTTTT CASSLDQEAGELFF
- TRBJ2-3 TRBV7-3 - TGTGCCAGCAGCCAATACGGACTCTCATTAGGAGATACGCAGTATTTT CASSQYGLSLGDTQYF
- TRBJ2-7 TRBV27 - TGTGCCAGCACTAATCCCTCCGGTAGCTCCTACGAGCAGTACTTC CASTNPSGSSYEQYF
- TRBJ2-7 TRBV5-1 TRBD1 TGCGCCAGCAGCTTGGAGTTTGGACAGGGGACCTACGAGCAGTACTTC CASSLEFGQGTYEQYF
- TRBJ1-2 TRBV11-1 - TGTGCCAGCAGCTTAGAACAGTCCTATGGCTACACCTTC CASSLEQSYGYTF
- TRBJ2-7 TRBV2 TRBD1 TGTGCCAGCAGTGCCCGGACAGGGGGTCCCTACGAGCAGTACTTC CASSARTGGPYEQYF
- TRBJ2-7 TRBV7-2 - TGTGCCAGCAGCTTATGGGTGGACAGAACCTACGAGCAGTACTTC CASSLWVDRTYEQYF
- TRBJ1-2 TRBV18 - TGTGCCAGCTCACCAGCGGAGAACTATGGCTACACCTTC CASSPAENYGYTF
- TRBJ2-3 TRBV6-1 - TGTGCCAGCAGTGACCCAGGGACCGTCGGGCAGTATTTT CASSDPGTVGQYF
once TRBJ1-3 TRBV20-1 - TGCAGTGCTAGACGGACAGAGTTCATATATTTT CSARRTEFIYF
- TRBJ1-1 TRBV5-4 - TGTGCCAGCAGCTTTCCAGGGGCGACTGAAGCTTTCTTT CASSFPGATEAFF
- TRBJ2-7 TRBV5-4 - TGTGCCAGCAGCTTGAAAGTCAGCTCCTACGAGCAGTACTTC CASSLKVSSYEQYF
- TRBJ2-1 TRBV6-5 - TGTGCCAGCAGTCGCACCGGGACGGCTGCGCAGTTCTTC CASSRTGTAAQFF
few TRBJ1-2 TRBV4-2 - TGTGCCAGCAGCCAAGTGGGCAGTAACTTCTATGGCTACACCTTC CASSQVGSNFYGYTF
- TRBJ1-5 TRBV5-6 - TGTGCCAGCAGCTTGTTGGGGGATTCCGGTCAGCCCCAGCATTTT CASSLLGDSGQPQHF
- TRBJ1-1 TRBV7-2 - TGTGCCAGCAGCTTGTCGGGCCCGGTGCCCACTGAAGCTTTCTTT CASSLSGPVPTEAFF
- TRBJ1-1 TRBV7-3 TRBD1 TGTGCCAGCAGCCAACAGGGGCTCTTCTGGAATGAAGCTTTCTTT CASSQQGLFWNEAFF
once TRBJ2-5 TRBV4-1 - TGCGCCAGCAGAGGTAGGGAGACCCAGTACTTC CASRGRETQYF
- TRBJ2-7 TRBV6-5 - TGTGCCAGCAGTTACGGGCAGAAAGCCACCTACGAGCAGTACTTC CASSYGQKATYEQYF
- TRBJ1-5 TRBV27 - TGTGCCAGCAGTCCCCGGCCGGAACAGCCCCAGCATTTT CASSPRPEQPQHF
few TRBJ1-1 TRBV27 - TGTGCCAGCAGCTCAGGGTTCAACACTGAAGCTTTCTTT CASSSGFNTEAFF
once TRBJ2-3 TRBV19 TRBD2 TGTGCCAGTAGTATAGGAGCGGGATCCACAGATACGCAGTATTTT CASSIGAGSTDTQYF
- TRBJ2-7 TRBV7-2 TRBD2 TGTGCCAGCAGCTCTAGCGGGAAAAGCTCCTACGAGCAGTACTTC CASSSSGKSSYEQYF
- TRBJ2-3 TRBV5-1 TRBD2 TGCGCCAGCAGCTTGGGGGCTAGCGGCCTCACAGATACGCAGTATTTT CASSLGASGLTDTQYF
- TRBJ1-1 TRBV28 - TGTGCCAGCAGTCCACAGGGAACAAGGATGACTGAAGCTTTCTTT CASSPQGTRMTEAFF
- TRBJ2-2 TRBV5-4 - TGTGCCAGCAGCTCAAAGACCGAGGGGGGCACCGGGGAGCTGTTTTTT CASSSKTEGGTGELFF
- TRBJ2-7 TRBV29-1 - TGCAGCGTTGAAGGGCAGGGGACCTGGGACGAGCAGTACTTC CSVEGQGTWDEQYF
- TRBJ1-3 TRBV9 TRBD1 TGTGCCAGCAGCGCACTGGGACAGAACTCTGGAAACACCATATATTTT CASSALGQNSGNTIYF